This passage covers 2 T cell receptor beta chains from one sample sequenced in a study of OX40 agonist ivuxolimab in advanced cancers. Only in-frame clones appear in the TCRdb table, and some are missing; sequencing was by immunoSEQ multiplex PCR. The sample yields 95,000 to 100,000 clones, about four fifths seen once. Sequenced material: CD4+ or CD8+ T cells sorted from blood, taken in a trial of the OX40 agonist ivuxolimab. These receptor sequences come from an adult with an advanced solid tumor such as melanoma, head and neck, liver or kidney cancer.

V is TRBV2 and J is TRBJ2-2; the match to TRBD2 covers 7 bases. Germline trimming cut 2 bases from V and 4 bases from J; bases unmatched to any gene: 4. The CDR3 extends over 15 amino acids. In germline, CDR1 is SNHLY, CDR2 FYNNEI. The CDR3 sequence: CASSETSVITGELFF. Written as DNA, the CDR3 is TGTGCCAGCAGTGAAACTAGCGTGATCACCGGGGAGCTGTTTTTT.

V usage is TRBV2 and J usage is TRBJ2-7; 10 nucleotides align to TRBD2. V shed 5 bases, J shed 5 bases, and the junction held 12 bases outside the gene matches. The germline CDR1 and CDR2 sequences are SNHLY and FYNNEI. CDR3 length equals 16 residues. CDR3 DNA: TGTGCCAGCAGTAGGGGACTAAGCGGGAGGGCCGACGAGCAGTACTTC. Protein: CASSRGLSGRADEQYF.